This T cell receptor (beta chain) was sequenced in a study of blood T cell repertoires in COVID-19. Study information: From the United States, Italy and Spain came samples of acute and convalescent COVID-19.

The ends were cut back, 2 bases at V and 0 bases at J, with 4 bases in the middle. Per the germline V gene, CDR1 is SGHNT and CDR2 is YENEEA. The CDR3 runs 13 residues. As for this clone: This sample includes further DNA sequences coding for the same CDR3.

As handled by the study authors: Amplifying reference gene primers gave estimates of nucleated cell counts. Assay used: immunoSEQ multiplex PCR; TCRdb lists only in-frame clones, some missing. V and J calls and clone size are given by that table; D and trimming were obtained from the DNA. The sample carries over 150,000 clones, about 85% recorded once. Recruited during active infection, patients (from Seattle) were subsequently followed longitudinally. V usage is TRBV11-3 and J usage is TRBJ1-1; D uncertain. The receptor's source is a woman aged 55-70 years with COVID-19, enrolled during active disease. The sample taken for sequencing was peripheral blood. The CDR3 nucleotides are TGTGCCAGCAGCTTATCGGTGAACACTGAAGCTTTCTTT. Its translation is CASSLSVNTEAFF.